Below, 6 T cell receptor beta chains from the same sample are listed, as sequenced in a study of T cell changes during pregnancy in multiple sclerosis. The data were produced by immunoSEQ multiplex PCR, yet TCRdb's version contains in-frame clones alone and is incomplete. The data hold about 30,000 clones, with approximately 91% observed a single time. The specimen was peripheral blood, collected in the second trimester of pregnancy. All receptors derive from a female donor in good health, enrolled as a control in a pregnancy study.

The chain is built from TRBV19 and TRBJ1-6, with a tentative D call TRBD1 (6 bases). The CDR3 loop spans 14 amino acids. Per germline, CDR1 LNHDA and CDR2 SQIVND (reference sequence). V lost 3 bases to trimming and J lost 5 bases, with 8 bases between them. For the CDR3, the DNA is TGTGCCAGTAGTATCGGACAGAATAATTCACCCCTCCACTTT. It codes for CASSIGQNNSPLHF.

Only a few counts were recorded for this clone. The V call is TRBV2, the J call TRBJ1-1, with TRBD1 as a possible D gene (6 bases). Germline CDR1 and CDR2: SNHLY and FYNNEI. V was trimmed by 3 bases and J by 8 bases, leaving 16 bases between them. The CDR3 totals 14 residues. In nucleotides, the CDR3 is TGTGCCAGCAGTGATCCTAACAGGGTCGACGAAGCTTTCTTT. It yields the protein CASSDPNRVDEAFF.

V usage is TRBV5-4 and J usage is TRBJ1-4, with 8 bases matching TRBD1. This CDR3 spans 15 amino acids. J was trimmed by 6 bases and V by 4 bases; bases with no gene match: 8. The germline V gene encodes CDR1 SGHNT and CDR2 YYREEE (reference sequence). Here the CDR3 DNA reads TGTGCCAGCAGCGCAGACAGGGGAGGTTATGAAAAACTGTTTTTT. This sequence encodes CASSADRGGYEKLFF.

This chain joins TRBV5-6 and TRBJ1-4, with D possibly being TRBD1 (6 bases). Germline CDR1 SGHDT, CDR2 YYEEEE. Trimming shortened V by 3 bases and J by 7 bases, and 13 bases separated the two germline ends. The CDR3 has 14 amino acids. DNA of the CDR3: TGTGCCAGCAGCTCGAACAGGGAGTCTGAAAAACTGTTTTTT. Protein product: CASSSNRESEKLFF.

The genes are TRBV15 and TRBJ1-4; D is unresolved. The CDR3 is 17 residues long. V was shortened by 6 bases and J by 0 bases, with 17 bases between the two germline ends. CDR1 and CDR2 from the germline V gene are LNHNV and YYDKDF (reference sequence). CDR3 sequence reads: CATRQTALFTTNEKLFF. CDR3 in DNA: TGTGCCACCAGACAGACCGCTCTTTTTACAACTAATGAAAAACTGTTTTTT. The entire variable domain, with the rest obtained from reference TRBV15 and TRBJ1-4, is as follows: DAMVIQNPRYQVTQFGKPVTLSCSQTLNHNVMYWYQQKSSQAPKLLFHYYDKDFNNEADTPDNFQSRRPNTSFCFLDIRSPGLGDTAMYLCATRQTALFTTNEKLFFGSGTQLSVL.

V gene TRBV5-4 combines with J gene TRBJ2-7; TRBD1 agrees at 7 bases. The CDR3 has 16 amino acids. V lost 4 bases and J lost 1; bases outside the gene matches: 11. The germline V gene has CDR1 SGHNT and CDR2 YYREEE (reference sequence). CDR3 in amino acids: CASSPQGNKASYEQYF. DNA of the CDR3: TGTGCCAGCAGCCCACAGGGGAACAAAGCTTCCTACGAGCAGTACTTC.